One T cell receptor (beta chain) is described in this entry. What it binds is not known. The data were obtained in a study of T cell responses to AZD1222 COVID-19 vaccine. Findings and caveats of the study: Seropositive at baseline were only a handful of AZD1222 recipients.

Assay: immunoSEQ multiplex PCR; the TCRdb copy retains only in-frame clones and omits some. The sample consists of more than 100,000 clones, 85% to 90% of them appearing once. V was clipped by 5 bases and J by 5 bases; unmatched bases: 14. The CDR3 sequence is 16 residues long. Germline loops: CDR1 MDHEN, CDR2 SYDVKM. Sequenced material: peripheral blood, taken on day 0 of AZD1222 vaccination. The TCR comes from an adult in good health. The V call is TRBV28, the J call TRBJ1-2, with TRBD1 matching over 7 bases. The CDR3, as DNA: TGTGCCAGCAGTCCCCAGAGAGGGGGCGTCCTTTATGGCTACACCTTC. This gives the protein CASSPQRGGVLYGYTF.